This TCR beta chain came from a study of beta chain features in type 1 diabetes. Notes on the study in general: The VDJ junctions of type 1 diabetes patients carried fewer insertions and more deletions.

Sorting of CD4+ naive, central memory, regulatory and stem cell-like memory cells was performed via CD45RO/CCR7/CD25/CD127/CD95/CD27. V was pared by 2 bases and J by 2 bases, with 9 bases between. Germline V gene data show CDR1 as SGHTA and CDR2 as FQGNSA. The CDR3 has 14 amino acids. Of the isolated RNA, all was reverse transcribed, and so the sequenced material was expressed TCRB transcripts. Assay used: immunoSEQ multiplex PCR; TCRdb lists only in-frame clones, some missing. The sample holds roughly 380,000 clones, around 20% seen once. As to this clone: Antigen unknown.

The chain joins TRBV7-2 to TRBJ1-2; D perhaps matches TRBD1 (5 bases). Sequencing used naive CD4+ T cells from blood. The sequence came from a woman aged 18-29 years in good health. The CDR3 reads CASSLYSGNYGYTF. CDR3 coding DNA: TGTGCCAGCAGCTTATATTCAGGGAACTATGGCTACACCTTC.